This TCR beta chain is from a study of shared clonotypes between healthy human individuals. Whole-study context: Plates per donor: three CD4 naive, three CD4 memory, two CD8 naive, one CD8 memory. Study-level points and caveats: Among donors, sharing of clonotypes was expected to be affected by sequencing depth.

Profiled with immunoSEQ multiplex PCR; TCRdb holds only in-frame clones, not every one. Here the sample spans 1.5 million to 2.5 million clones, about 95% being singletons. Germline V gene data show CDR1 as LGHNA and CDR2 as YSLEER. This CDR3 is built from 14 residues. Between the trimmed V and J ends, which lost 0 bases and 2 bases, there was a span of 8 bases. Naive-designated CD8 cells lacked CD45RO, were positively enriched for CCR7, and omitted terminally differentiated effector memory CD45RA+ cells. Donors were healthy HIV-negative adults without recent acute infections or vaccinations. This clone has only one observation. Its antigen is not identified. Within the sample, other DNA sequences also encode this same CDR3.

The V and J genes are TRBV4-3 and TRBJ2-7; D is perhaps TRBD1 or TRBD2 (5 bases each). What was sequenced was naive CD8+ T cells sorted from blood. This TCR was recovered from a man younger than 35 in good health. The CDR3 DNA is TGCGCCAGCAGCCAAGATGGGGGTGCCTACGAGCAGTACTTC. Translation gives CASSQDGGAYEQYF.